These 19 T cell receptor beta chains were sequenced from one sample in a study of early T cells in non-severe SARS-CoV-2 infection (dated by TCRdb to about 2021). Receptor amplification or capture employed 5' RACE. Instrument on record: NextSeq 500. Using fastp at Q25 and MiXCR, TCRdb reprocessed the public reads and kept productive beta chains. Records with the same CDR3 protein are collapsed into one entry carrying the most frequent genes and DNA. The sample has approximately 100,000 distinct CDR3 sequences on record, 9.5% to 12% of them singletons. The ten largest clones add up to approximately 5.3% of the sample. The source material was whole blood. The receptors derive from an adult who was a healthcare worker with PCR-confirmed SARS-CoV-2 infection or an uninfected control (not recorded which).

This clonotype was seen many times. The chain links TRBV9 to TRBJ1-1, with no clear D. The CDR3 has 17 amino acids. V was pared by 0 bases and J by 0 bases, with 15 bases between. The V gene's germline CDR1 is SGDLS and CDR2 YYNGEE. Here the CDR3 reads CASSVDQTPPMNTEAFF. CDR3 in DNA: TGTGCCAGCAGCGTAGATCAGACACCTCCTATGAACACTGAAGCTTTCTTT.

This clonotype has ten or more counts. The CDR3 sequence: CASSLRDTSTNEKLFF. In DNA form, the CDR3 reads TGCGCCAGCAGCTTAAGGGACACCTCAACTAATGAAAAACTGTTTTTT. The chain carries TRBV5-1 and TRBJ1-4; a possible D gene is TRBD1 (6 bases). V was cut by 2 bases and J by 0 bases, with 11 bases left in between. CDR1 and CDR2 from the germline V gene are SGHRS and YFSETQ. The CDR3 totals 16 residues.

V gene TRBV11-2 combines with J gene TRBJ2-7; tentatively, D is TRBD1 or TRBD2 (5 bases each). The CDR3 totals 15 residues. CDR1 and CDR2 (germline): SGHAT, FQNNGV. Deletions cut 4 bases from V and 1 base from J, with 14 bases between. The CDR3 spells CASSSYRDRSYEQYF. CDR3 DNA sequence: TGTGCCAGCAGCTCCTACCGGGACCGTTCCTACGAGCAGTACTTC. Full variable domain (rest looked up from reference TRBV11-2 and TRBJ2-7): EAGVAQSPRYKIIEKRQSVAFWCNPISGHATLYWYQQILGQGPKLLIQFQNNGVVDDSQLPKDRFSAERLKGVDSTLKIQPAKLEDSAVYLCASSSYRDRSYEQYFGPGTRLTVT.

The chain has TRBV28 and TRBJ1-1; TRBD1 matches 7 bases. V gave up 5 bases and J gave up 4 bases; unmatched junction bases: 10. Germline CDR1 and CDR2: MDHEN and SYDVKM. The CDR3 runs 15 residues. CDR3 nucleotide sequence: TGTGCCAGCAGTCCTTCGACAGGGCTGAGCACTGAAGCTTTCTTT. Encoded protein: CASSPSTGLSTEAFF.

This clonotype has at least ten counts. J is TRBJ2-5 and V is TRBV23-1; 7 bases are a match to TRBD2. TRBV23-1 carries the ORF label, with uncertain function. The CDR3 length is 17 residues. With V trimmed by 0 bases and J by 4 bases, 11 bases remained unmatched. CDR3 region: CASSQSPGRAGAETQYF. In nucleotides, the CDR3 is TGCGCCAGCAGTCAATCGCCAGGGAGGGCGGGAGCAGAGACCCAGTACTTC.

The chain employs TRBV4-1 and TRBJ1-1, with D perhaps TRBD1 (5 bases). CDR1 is MGHRA and CDR2 is YSYEKL in the germline V gene. There are 15 residues in the CDR3. The V end lost 2 bases, the J end lost 3 bases, and 13 bases lay between the germline ends. CDR3: CASSQKEGRDTEAFF. The DNA for the CDR3 is TGCGCCAGCAGCCAAAAAGAAGGCAGGGACACTGAAGCTTTCTTT.

The V call is TRBV5-1, the J call TRBJ1-1, with TRBD1 as a possible D gene (5 bases). Germline-derived CDR1 and CDR2 are SGHRS and YFSETQ. This CDR3 contains 14 residues. The ends were cut back, 4 bases at V and 1 base at J, with 11 bases in the middle. The CDR3 loop reads CASSAGLSNTEAFF. In nucleotides, the CDR3 is TGCGCCAGCAGCGCGGGACTGTCGAACACTGAAGCTTTCTTT. The full variable domain, its missing parts supplied by reference TRBV5-1 and TRBJ1-1, is KAGVTQTPRYLIKTRGQQVTLSCSPISGHRSVSWYQQTPGQGLQFLFEYFSETQRNKGNFPGRFSGRQFSNSRSEMNVSTLELGDSALYLCASSAGLSNTEAFFGQGTRLTVV.

In its sample, this clonotype was seen many times. This chain connects TRBV7-2 to TRBJ2-3; the D gene is possibly TRBD1 (5 bases). The V end lost 1 base, the J end lost 3 bases, and 8 bases lay between the germline ends. The CDR3 loop spans 14 amino acids. The germline gives CDR1 SGHTA, CDR2 FQGNSA. The CDR3 here is CASSLVGPTDTQYF. DNA for the CDR3: TGTGCCAGCAGCTTAGTGGGGCCTACAGATACGCAGTATTTT. Supplemented by reference TRBV7-2 and TRBJ2-3, the full variable domain reads GAGVSQSPSNKVTEKGKDVELRCDPISGHTALYWYRQSLGQGLEFLIYFQGNSAPDKSGLPSDRFSAERTGGSVSTLTIQRTQQEDSAVYLCASSLVGPTDTQYFGPGTRLTVL.

In its sample, this clonotype was seen many times. The rearrangement uses TRBV27 and TRBJ1-5, with D possibly TRBD1 on 5 matching bases. Trimming cost V 2 bases and J 0 bases, with 8 bases left between them. Germline CDR1 and CDR2: MNHEY and SMNVEV (reference sequence). This CDR3 is built from 15 residues. The CDR3 nucleotides are TGTGCCAGCAGTTTACGGGGGAATAGCAATCAGCCCCAGCATTTT. Translating it yields CASSLRGNSNQPQHF.

As for this clonotype: The CDR3 carries no conserved terminal phenylalanine or tryptophan, so it likely arises from a read error. The CDR3 sequence: CASSRTKTQYS. The CDR3 coding sequence is TGTGCCAGCAGTCGAACGAAGACCCAGTACTCC. The genes are TRBV12-3 or TRBV12-4 and TRBJ2-5; D ambiguous. CDR3 size: 11 residues. V lost 5 bases to trimming and J lost 6 bases, with 7 bases between them.

In its sample, this clonotype was seen a few times. The genes are TRBV4-2 and TRBJ2-3; no clear D gene. The V and J ends lost 4 bases and 8 bases respectively, with 19 bases between them. The germline gives CDR1 LGHNA, CDR2 YNFKEQ. This CDR3 comprises 15 residues. CDR3 residues: CASSPVERKWGTQYF. The CDR3, as DNA: TGTGCCAGCAGCCCGGTAGAACGAAAATGGGGTACGCAGTATTTT.

This clonotype was seen many times. The chain employs TRBV6-5 and TRBJ1-4, with 7 bases identical to TRBD1. Germline CDR1 MNHEY, CDR2 SVGAGI. This CDR3 is built from 14 residues. J was trimmed by 8 bases and V by 0 bases; bases with no gene match: 3. The CDR3 loop is CASSYSGGGEKLFF. CDR3 sequence (DNA): TGTGCCAGCAGTTACTCAGGGGGCGGAGAAAAACTGTTTTTT.

A word on this clonotype: A much larger clonotype is one base distant, so this may be a read error. The chain is built from TRBV6-5 and TRBJ1-1, with D uncertain. The ends were cut back, 6 bases at V and 2 bases at J, with 13 bases in the middle. Germline V gene data show CDR1 as MNHEY and CDR2 as SVGAGI. CDR3 length: 14 residues. The CDR3 DNA sequence: TGTGCCAGCAGCATCTTAAGGACCAACACTGAAGCTTTCTTT. Its translation is CASSILRTNTEAFF.

This clonotype was counted a few times. The V and J genes are TRBV12-3 or TRBV12-4 and TRBJ2-1, with 8 bases fitting TRBD2. The ends lost 4 bases at V and 5 bases at J; junction bases unmatched: 10. The CDR3 contains 16 residues. CDR3 coding DNA: TGTGCCAGCAGTTCCGCGGGACTAGACATTAACAATGAGCAGTTCTTC. Translated, it gives CASSSAGLDINNEQFF.

The rearrangement joins TRBV29-1 to TRBJ2-2; weak D call: TRBD2 (6 bases). Germline CDR1 and CDR2: SQVTM and ANQGSEA. Trimming removed 6 bases from V and 1 base from J, with 12 bases in between. There are 14 residues in the CDR3. CDR3 in DNA: TGCAGCGTAGGACTAACGTGGAACACCGGGGAGCTGTTTTTT. It encodes CSVGLTWNTGELFF.

The CDR3 DNA sequence: TGTGCCAGCAGCGGTGGCATCAACACCGGGGAGCTGTTTTTT. It codes for CASSGGINTGELFF. This sequence joins TRBV9 and TRBJ2-2; D unclear. The CDR3 has 14 residues. Between the trimmed V and J ends, which lost 3 bases and 2 bases, there was a span of 8 bases. Germline lookup yields CDR1 SGDLS and CDR2 YYNGEE.

In this sample, this clonotype turned up many times. V usage is TRBV12-3 or TRBV12-4 and J usage is TRBJ2-4; unclear D gene. V was pared by 3 bases and J by 0 bases, with 9 bases between. This CDR3 has 15 residues. CDR3 in DNA: TGTGCCAGCAGTTTCGGCGGTCTAGCCAAAAACATTCAGTACTTC. Encoded protein: CASSFGGLAKNIQYF.

In this sample, this clonotype turned up a few times. The CDR3 sequence is CASSHGQSAHYGYTF. CDR3 nucleotides: TGTGCCAGCAGCCACGGTCAGTCGGCCCACTATGGCTACACCTTC. The chain uses TRBV3-1 and TRBJ1-2; D is ambiguous. Deletions cut 3 bases from V and 3 bases from J, with 14 bases between. Germline values: CDR1 LGHDT, CDR2 YNNKEL (reference sequence). The CDR3 sequence is 15 residues long.

The sample holds many counts of this clonotype. The J gene is TRBJ1-1, the V gene TRBV5-1, with D unresolved. CDR1 and CDR2 (germline): SGHRS, YFSETQ. The CDR3 runs 13 residues. Trimming left V 1 base short and J 0 bases short, with 4 bases between. CDR3 in DNA: TGCGCCAGCAGCTTGTTGCTGAACACTGAAGCTTTCTTT. It is translated as CASSLLLNTEAFF.